This TCR beta chain appears in the sequencing data of a study of T cell repertoires in cytomegalovirus infection. Study-level results: CMV carriers with the relevant HLA were identified by cumulative public TCR beta family frequency.

The CDR3 has 13 amino acids. The ends were cut back, 5 bases at V and 5 bases at J, with 12 bases in the middle. Per the germline V gene, CDR1 is SGHNT and CDR2 is YENEEA. Via MiXCR, TCRdb re-called the reads, giving one row per CDR3 protein. The sample yields 450,000 to 600,000 distinct CDR3 sequences, about 11% seen once. This clonotype came up many times. Its antigen is still unknown. This chain connects TRBV11-3 to TRBJ2-5; either TRBD1 or TRBD2 may supply D (6 bases each). The TCR comes from a human donor in good health (CMV status not recorded). Some clones in this sample may be carry-over from other donors' samples. Material: PBMCs. CDR3: CASSQGGSETQYF. The CDR3 DNA sequence: TGTGCCAGCAGCCAAGGGGGGAGCGAGACCCAGTACTTC. The variable domain in full, with the rest retrieved from reference TRBV11-3 and TRBJ2-5, is EAGVVQSPRYKIIEKKQPVAFWCNPISGHNTLYWYLQNLGQGPELLIRYENEEAVDDSQLPKDRFSAERLKGVDSTLKIQPAELGDSAVYLCASSQGGSETQYFGPGTRLLVL.